This record looks at one T cell receptor (beta chain) sequence and its context. Original handling: Estimation of nucleated cell counts was performed using reference gene primer amplification. The protocol was immunoSEQ multiplex PCR, while the TCRdb copy is restricted to in-frame clones and leaves out a portion. That table supplies the V and J calls and clone size; D and trimming were determined from the DNA. The sample has about 230,000 clones; roughly 81% are singletons. This sample was taken from a study of blood T cell repertoires in COVID-19. Study background: Italy, Spain and the United States were the sources of the convalescent and acute COVID-19 samples. Sample material is recorded as cDNA or gDNA derived from T cells, B-cell-depleted T cells, or PBMCs.

The CDR3 is 15 amino acids. V lost 3 bases to trimming and J lost 7 bases; unmatched junction nucleotides: 8. CDR1 is SGHRS and CDR2 is YFSETQ in the germline V gene. V is TRBV5-1 and J is TRBJ2-7; 12 positions match TRBD2. The sample comprised peripheral blood. The source is a man in his forties with acute or convalescent COVID-19. The CDR3 loop reads CASSWLGTSGGEQYF. The CDR3 region has the DNA TGCGCCAGCAGCTGGCTCGGAACTAGCGGGGGGGAGCAGTACTTC.